This is a list of T cell receptor beta chains from one sample in a study of blood T cell repertoires in COVID-19. Assay used: immunoSEQ multiplex PCR; TCRdb lists only in-frame clones, some missing. This table has fewer than 150,000 clones, about 80% appearing once. Sample: peripheral blood. Every receptor here comes from a man between 65 and 80 years old with acute or convalescent COVID-19. CDR3s include the opening cysteine and the closing phenylalanine or tryptophan. A D gene is named only where the DNA matches it firmly. Expanded clones are given a class, and other clones once, few, many or no size at all.

V	size	J	D	CDR3	DNA
TRBV3-1/TRBV3-2	.	TRBJ2-2	.	CASSRAPGIDTGELFF	TGTGCCAGCAGCCGAGCCCCGGGAATCGACACCGGGGAGCTGTTTTTT
TRBV3-1/TRBV3-2	.	TRBJ2-7	TRBD1	CASRGGQVSSYEQYF	TGTGCCAGCAGGGGGGGACAGGTAAGCTCCTACGAGCAGTACTTC
TRBV6-5	.	TRBJ1-1	.	CASSYLSTEAFF	TGTGCCAGCAGTTATTTGAGCACTGAAGCTTTCTTT
TRBV6-5	.	TRBJ2-5	.	CATRDSLDGTQYF	TGTGCCACCCGGGACTCCTTGGATGGGACCCAGTACTTC
TRBV3-1/TRBV3-2	.	TRBJ1-2	TRBD1	CASSQDPQGATGYTF	TGTGCCAGCAGCCAAGATCCACAGGGGGCGACTGGCTACACCTTC
TRBV6-4	.	TRBJ2-1	TRBD1	CASSVYQGDEQFF	TGTGCCAGCAGTGTGTACCAGGGGGATGAGCAGTTCTTC
TRBV7-2	.	TRBJ2-5	TRBD2	CASSQGLAGTETQYF	TGTGCCAGCAGCCAGGGACTAGCGGGGACAGAGACCCAGTACTTC
TRBV7-3	.	TRBJ1-1	TRBD1	CASSLTGDTEAFF	TGTGCCAGCAGCTTGACAGGGGACACTGAAGCTTTCTTT
TRBV2	.	TRBJ1-4	.	CASTQGSTNEKLFF	TGTGCCAGCACTCAGGGATCCACTAATGAAAAACTGTTTTTT
TRBV4-1	.	TRBJ2-7	.	CASSPEPQGLFYEQYF	TGCGCCAGCAGCCCAGAACCCCAGGGTCTATTCTACGAGCAGTACTTC
TRBV6-5	.	TRBJ1-2	.	CASSYSKTGIGYTF	TGTGCCAGCAGTTACTCGAAAACAGGGATAGGCTACACCTTC
TRBV5-1	.	TRBJ1-4	.	CASSLGLTATNEKLFF	TGCGCCAGCAGCTTGGGACTGACAGCAACTAATGAAAAACTGTTTTTT
TRBV27	once	TRBJ2-2	.	CASSWADRNTGELFF	TGTGCCAGCAGTTGGGCGGACAGAAACACCGGGGAGCTGTTTTTT
TRBV3-1/TRBV3-2	once	TRBJ1-5	.	CASSQGRVGQPQHF	TGTGCCAGCAGCCAAGGCAGGGTTGGGCAGCCCCAGCATTTT
TRBV15	.	TRBJ2-2	TRBD2	CATSREGRGGTGELFF	TGTGCCACCAGCAGAGAAGGGCGGGGGGGCACCGGGGAGCTGTTTTTT
TRBV15	.	TRBJ1-5	TRBD1	CATSRQPTGGDQPQHF	TGTGCCACCAGCAGACAGCCTACAGGGGGCGATCAGCCCCAGCATTTT
TRBV30	.	TRBJ1-5	TRBD1	CAWSDGGQGVQPQHF	TGTGCCTGGAGCGACGGGGGACAGGGCGTTCAGCCCCAGCATTTT
TRBV5-4	.	TRBJ2-3	TRBD2	CASSLEAGGVDTQYF	TGTGCCAGCAGCTTGGAGGCGGGAGGGGTAGATACGCAGTATTTT
TRBV18	.	TRBJ2-5	.	CASTRDNQETQYF	TGTGCCAGCACCCGGGACAACCAAGAGACCCAGTACTTC
TRBV6-2/TRBV6-3	.	TRBJ2-1	.	CASSYPGQFANEQFF	TGTGCCAGCAGTTACCCCGGACAGTTCGCGAATGAGCAGTTCTTC
TRBV27	.	TRBJ1-2	.	CASSLQGNYGYTF	TGTGCCAGCAGTTTACAGGGGAATTATGGCTACACCTTC
TRBV2	few	TRBJ2-5	.	CASSEDGRGETQYF	TGTGCCAGCAGTGAAGACGGGAGAGGAGAGACCCAGTACTTC
TRBV5-4	.	TRBJ2-1	.	CASSLKGGYNEQFF	TGTGCCAGCAGCCTCAAGGGGGGGTACAATGAGCAGTTCTTC
TRBV19	few	TRBJ2-1	TRBD2	CASQRGISSYNEQFF	TGTGCCAGTCAGCGGGGGATCAGCTCCTACAATGAGCAGTTCTTC
TRBV5-1	.	TRBJ2-3	.	CASSQRQVPDTDTQYF	TGCGCCAGCAGCCAACGCCAGGTTCCTGACACAGATACGCAGTATTTT
TRBV2	.	TRBJ1-2	.	CASSQYGYTF	TGTGCCAGCAGTCAATATGGCTACACCTTC
TRBV9	.	TRBJ1-5	TRBD1	CASRPRDRGSGQPQHF	TGTGCCAGCAGACCCCGGGACAGGGGTTCAGGGCAGCCCCAGCATTTT
TRBV6-6	.	TRBJ1-2	TRBD1	CASSYPAGGDYGYTF	TGTGCCAGCAGTTACCCCGCAGGGGGCGACTATGGCTACACCTTC
TRBV19	medium-sized	TRBJ1-1	.	CASLETGTEAFF	TGTGCCAGTCTTGAGACTGGCACTGAAGCTTTCTTT
TRBV30	.	TRBJ2-1	TRBD2	CAWSSGGYEGEQFF	TGTGCCTGGAGTAGCGGGGGGTATGAAGGGGAGCAGTTCTTC
TRBV21-1	.	TRBJ2-7	.	CASSKVEDSSYEQYF	TGTGCCAGCAGCAAAGTAGAAGACAGCTCCTACGAGCAGTACTTC
TRBV4-2	.	TRBJ2-2	.	CASSQEGRENTGELFF	TGTGCCAGCAGCCAAGAGGGGCGGGAGAACACCGGGGAGCTGTTTTTT
TRBV5-6	.	TRBJ1-2	.	CASTLQRFYNYTF	TGTGCCAGCACTCTCCAGAGGTTCTATAACTACACCTTC
TRBV5-1	.	TRBJ1-2	.	CASSLAQGPSGGYTF	TGCGCCAGCAGCTTGGCGCAGGGCCCCTCCGGTGGCTACACCTTC
TRBV6-5	.	TRBJ2-2	.	CASKGRVGTGELFF	TGTGCCAGCAAGGGCAGGGTGGGGACCGGGGAGCTGTTTTTT
TRBV12-5	.	TRBJ2-3	TRBD1	CASGLGGQSTDTQYF	TGTGCTAGTGGTTTGGGGGGACAGAGCACAGATACGCAGTATTTT
TRBV25-1	.	TRBJ1-4	.	CASSERELGEKLFF	TGTGCCAGCAGTGAACGGGAATTAGGGGAAAAACTGTTTTTT